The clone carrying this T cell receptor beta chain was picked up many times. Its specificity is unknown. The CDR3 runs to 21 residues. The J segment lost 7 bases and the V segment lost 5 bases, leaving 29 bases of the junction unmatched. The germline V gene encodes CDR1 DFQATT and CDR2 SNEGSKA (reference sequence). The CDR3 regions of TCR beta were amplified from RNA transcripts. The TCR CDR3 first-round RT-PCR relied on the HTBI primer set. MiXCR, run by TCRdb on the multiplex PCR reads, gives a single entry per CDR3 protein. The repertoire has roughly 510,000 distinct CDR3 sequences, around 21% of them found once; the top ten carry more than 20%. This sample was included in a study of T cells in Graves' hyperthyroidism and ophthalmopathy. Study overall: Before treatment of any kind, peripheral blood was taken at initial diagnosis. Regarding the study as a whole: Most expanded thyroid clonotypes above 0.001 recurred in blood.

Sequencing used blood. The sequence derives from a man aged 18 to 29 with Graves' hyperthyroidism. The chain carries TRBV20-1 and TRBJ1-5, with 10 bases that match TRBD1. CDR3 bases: TGCAGTGCTGGGGACAGGGGAGCAGAACGTCGCCCTCGGGTTCTTAACCAGCCCCAGCATTTT. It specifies CSAGDRGAERRPRVLNQPQHF.